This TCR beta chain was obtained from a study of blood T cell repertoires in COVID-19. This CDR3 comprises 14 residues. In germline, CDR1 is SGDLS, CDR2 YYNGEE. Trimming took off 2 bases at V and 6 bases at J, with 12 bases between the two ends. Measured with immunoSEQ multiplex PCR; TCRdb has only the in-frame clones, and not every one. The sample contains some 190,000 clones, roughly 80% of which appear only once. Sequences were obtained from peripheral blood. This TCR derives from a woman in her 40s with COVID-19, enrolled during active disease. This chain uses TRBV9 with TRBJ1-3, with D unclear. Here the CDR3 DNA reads TGTGCCAGCAGCGTTTCGGGTGGAGTAAACACCATATATTTT. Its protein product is CASSVSGGVNTIYF.